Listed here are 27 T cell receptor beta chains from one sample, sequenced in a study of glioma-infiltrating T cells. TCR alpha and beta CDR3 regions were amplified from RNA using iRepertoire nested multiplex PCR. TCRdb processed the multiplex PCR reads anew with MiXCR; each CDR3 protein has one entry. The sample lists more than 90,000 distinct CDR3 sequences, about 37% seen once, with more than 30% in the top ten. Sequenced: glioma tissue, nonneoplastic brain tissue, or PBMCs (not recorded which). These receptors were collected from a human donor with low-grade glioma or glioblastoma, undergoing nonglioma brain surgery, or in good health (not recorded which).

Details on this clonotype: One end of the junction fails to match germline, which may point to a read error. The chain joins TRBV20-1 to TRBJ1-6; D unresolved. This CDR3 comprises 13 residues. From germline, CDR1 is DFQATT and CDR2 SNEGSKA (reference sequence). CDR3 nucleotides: TGCAGTGCCAGTGGGGATTATAATTCATCCCTCCACTTT. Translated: CSASGDYNSSLHF.

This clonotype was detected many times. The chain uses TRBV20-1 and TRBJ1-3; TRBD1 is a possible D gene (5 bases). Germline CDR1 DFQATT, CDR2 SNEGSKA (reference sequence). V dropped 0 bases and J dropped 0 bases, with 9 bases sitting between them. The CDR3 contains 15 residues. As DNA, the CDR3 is TGCAGTGCTAGAGATGACAGCCTCTCTGGAAACACCATATATTTT. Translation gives CSARDDSLSGNTIYF.

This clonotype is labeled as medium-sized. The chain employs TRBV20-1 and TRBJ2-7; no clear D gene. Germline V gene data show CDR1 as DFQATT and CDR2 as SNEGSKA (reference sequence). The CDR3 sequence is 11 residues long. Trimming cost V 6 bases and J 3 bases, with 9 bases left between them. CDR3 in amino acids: CSANYGYEQYF. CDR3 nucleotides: TGCAGTGCCAACTATGGCTACGAGCAGTACTTC.

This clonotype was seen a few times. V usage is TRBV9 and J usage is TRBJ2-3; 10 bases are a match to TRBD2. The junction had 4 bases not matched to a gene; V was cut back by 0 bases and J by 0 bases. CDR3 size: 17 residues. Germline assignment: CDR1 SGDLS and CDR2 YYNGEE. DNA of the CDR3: TGTGCCAGCAGCGTAGTAGGACTAGCGGTTAGCACAGATACGCAGTATTTT. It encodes CASSVVGLAVSTDTQYF.

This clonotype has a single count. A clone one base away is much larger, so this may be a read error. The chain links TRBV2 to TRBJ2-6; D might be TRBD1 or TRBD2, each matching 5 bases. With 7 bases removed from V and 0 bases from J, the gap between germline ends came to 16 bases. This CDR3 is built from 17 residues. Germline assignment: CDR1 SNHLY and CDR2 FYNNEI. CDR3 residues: CASIARGRTSGANVLTF. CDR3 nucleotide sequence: TGTGCCAGCATTGCTCGGGGCCGAACCTCTGGGGCCAACGTCCTGACTTTC.

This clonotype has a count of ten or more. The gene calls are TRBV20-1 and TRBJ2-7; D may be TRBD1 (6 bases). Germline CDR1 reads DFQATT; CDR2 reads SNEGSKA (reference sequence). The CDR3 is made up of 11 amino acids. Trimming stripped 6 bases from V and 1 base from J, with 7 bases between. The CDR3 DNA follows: TGCAGTGCCCAGGGGTCCTACGAGCAGTACTTC. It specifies CSAQGSYEQYF.

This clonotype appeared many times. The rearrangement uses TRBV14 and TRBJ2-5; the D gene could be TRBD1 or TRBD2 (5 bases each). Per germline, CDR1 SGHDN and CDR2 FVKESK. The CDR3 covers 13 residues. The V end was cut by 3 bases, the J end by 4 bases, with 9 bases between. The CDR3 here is CASSQGERETQYF. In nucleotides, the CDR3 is TGTGCCAGCAGCCAGGGGGAGAGAGAGACCCAGTACTTC.

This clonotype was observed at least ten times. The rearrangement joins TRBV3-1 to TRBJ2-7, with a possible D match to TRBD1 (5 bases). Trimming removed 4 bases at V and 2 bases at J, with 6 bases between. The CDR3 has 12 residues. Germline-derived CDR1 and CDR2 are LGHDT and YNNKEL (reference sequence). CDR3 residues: CASSRGAYEQYF. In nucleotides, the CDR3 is TGTGCCAGCAGCCGGGGCGCCTACGAGCAGTACTTC.

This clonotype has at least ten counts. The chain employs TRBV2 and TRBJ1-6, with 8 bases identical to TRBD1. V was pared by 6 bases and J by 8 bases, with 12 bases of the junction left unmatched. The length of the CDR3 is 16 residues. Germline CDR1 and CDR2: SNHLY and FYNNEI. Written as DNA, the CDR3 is TGTGCCAGCAGCCAGGGGGCAGGGAGACTGGATTCACCCCTCCACTTT. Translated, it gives CASSQGAGRLDSPLHF.

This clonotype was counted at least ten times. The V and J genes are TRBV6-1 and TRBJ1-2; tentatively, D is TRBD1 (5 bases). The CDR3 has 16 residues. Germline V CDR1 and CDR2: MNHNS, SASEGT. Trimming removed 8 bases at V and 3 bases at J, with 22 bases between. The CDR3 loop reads CASVGVWARDDYGYTF. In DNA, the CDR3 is TGTGCCAGCGTGGGGGTTTGGGCCAGGGATGACTATGGCTACACCTTC.

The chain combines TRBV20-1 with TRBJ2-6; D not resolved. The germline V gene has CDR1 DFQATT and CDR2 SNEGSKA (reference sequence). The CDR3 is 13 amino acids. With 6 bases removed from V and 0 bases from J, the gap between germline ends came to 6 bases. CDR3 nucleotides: TGCAGTGCCCAAAGCTCTGGGGCCAACGTCCTGACTTTC. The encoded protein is CSAQSSGANVLTF.

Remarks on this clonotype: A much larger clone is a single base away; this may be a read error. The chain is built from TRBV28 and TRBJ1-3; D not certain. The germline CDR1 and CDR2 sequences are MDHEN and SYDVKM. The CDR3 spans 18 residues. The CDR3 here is CASSEALDGRLSGNTIYF. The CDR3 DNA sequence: TGCGCCAGCAGCGAAGCCCTGGACGGTCGCCTCTCTGGAAACACCATATATTTT.

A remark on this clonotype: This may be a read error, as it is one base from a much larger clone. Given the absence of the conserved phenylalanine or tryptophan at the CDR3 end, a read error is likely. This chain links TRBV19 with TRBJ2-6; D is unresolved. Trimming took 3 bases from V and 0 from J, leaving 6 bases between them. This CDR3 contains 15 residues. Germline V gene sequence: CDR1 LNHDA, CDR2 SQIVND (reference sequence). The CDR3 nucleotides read TGTGCCAGTAGTATTACGAACTCTGGGGCCAACGTCCTGACTTCC. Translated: CASSITNSGANVLTS.

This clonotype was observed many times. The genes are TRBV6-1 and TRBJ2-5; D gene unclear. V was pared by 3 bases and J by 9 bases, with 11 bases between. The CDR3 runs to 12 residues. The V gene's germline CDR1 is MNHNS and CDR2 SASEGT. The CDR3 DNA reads TGTGCCAGCAGTGACGGCGGTCTGGCCCAGTACTTC. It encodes CASSDGGLAQYF.

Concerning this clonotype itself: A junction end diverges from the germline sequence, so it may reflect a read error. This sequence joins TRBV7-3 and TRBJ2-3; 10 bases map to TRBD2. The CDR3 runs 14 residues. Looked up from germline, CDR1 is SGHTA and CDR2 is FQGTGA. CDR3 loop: CASTLGLANYEQFF. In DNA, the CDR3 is TGTGCCAGCACCCTGGGACTAGCGAACTATGAGCAGTTCTTT.

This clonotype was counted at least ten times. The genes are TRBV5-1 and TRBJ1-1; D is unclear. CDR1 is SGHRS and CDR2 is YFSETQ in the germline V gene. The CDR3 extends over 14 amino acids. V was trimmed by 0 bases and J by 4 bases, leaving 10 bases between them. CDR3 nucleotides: TGCGCCAGCAGCTTGGGGCCGGGGAGCACTGAAGCTTTCTTT. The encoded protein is CASSLGPGSTEAFF.

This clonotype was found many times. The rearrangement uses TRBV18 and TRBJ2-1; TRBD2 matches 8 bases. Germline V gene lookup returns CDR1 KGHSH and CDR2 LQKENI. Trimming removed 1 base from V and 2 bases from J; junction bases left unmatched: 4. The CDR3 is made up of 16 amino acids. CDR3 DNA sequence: TGTGCCAGCTCACCACTGAGCGGGAGAACCTACAATGAGCAGTTCTTC. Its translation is CASSPLSGRTYNEQFF. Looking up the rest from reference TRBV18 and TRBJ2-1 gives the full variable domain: NAGVMQNPRHLVRRRGQEARLRCSPMKGHSHVYWYRQLPEEGLKFMVYLQKENIIDESGMPKERFSAEFPKEGPSILRIQQVVRGDSAAYFCASSPLSGRTYNEQFFGPGTRLTVL.

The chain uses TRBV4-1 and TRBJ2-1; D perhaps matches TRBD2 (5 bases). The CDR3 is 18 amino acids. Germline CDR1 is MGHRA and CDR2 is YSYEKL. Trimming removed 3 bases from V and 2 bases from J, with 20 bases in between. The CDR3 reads CASSQVREGSQPYNEQFF. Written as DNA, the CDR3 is TGCGCCAGCAGCCAGGTTCGAGAAGGGAGCCAACCCTACAATGAGCAGTTCTTC.

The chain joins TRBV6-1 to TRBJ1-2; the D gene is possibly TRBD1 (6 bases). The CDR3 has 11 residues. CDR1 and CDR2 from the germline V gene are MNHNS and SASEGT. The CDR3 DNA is TGTACTAGCAGGGGAAACTATGGCTACACCTTC. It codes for CTSRGNYGYTF.

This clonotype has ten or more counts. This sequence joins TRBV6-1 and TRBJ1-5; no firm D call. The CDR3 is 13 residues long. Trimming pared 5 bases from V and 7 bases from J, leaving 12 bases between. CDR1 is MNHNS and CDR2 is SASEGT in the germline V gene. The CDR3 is CASSRTVGQPQHF. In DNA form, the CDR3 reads TGTGCCAGCAGTAGAACGGTTGGCCAGCCCCAGCATTTT.

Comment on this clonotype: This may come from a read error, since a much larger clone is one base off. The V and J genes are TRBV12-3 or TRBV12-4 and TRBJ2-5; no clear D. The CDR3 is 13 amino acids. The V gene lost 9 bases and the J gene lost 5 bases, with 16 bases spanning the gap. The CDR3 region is CARSLNGFETQYF. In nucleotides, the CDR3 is TGTGCCAGAAGCCTGAATGGCTTTGAGACCCAGTACTTC.

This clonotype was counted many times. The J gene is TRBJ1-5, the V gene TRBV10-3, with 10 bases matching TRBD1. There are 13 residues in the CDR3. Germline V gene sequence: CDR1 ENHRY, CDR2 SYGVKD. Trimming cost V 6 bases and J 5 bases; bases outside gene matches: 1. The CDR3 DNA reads TGTGCCATCAGCGGACAGGGGGATCAGCCCCAGCATTTT. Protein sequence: CAISGQGDQPQHF.

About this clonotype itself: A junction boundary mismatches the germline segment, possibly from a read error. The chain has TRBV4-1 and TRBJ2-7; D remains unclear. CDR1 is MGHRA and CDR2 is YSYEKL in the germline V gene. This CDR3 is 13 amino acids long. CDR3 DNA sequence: TGTGCCAGCAGCCCCAAATCTACCAATGAGCAGTACTTC. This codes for CASSPKSTNEQYF.

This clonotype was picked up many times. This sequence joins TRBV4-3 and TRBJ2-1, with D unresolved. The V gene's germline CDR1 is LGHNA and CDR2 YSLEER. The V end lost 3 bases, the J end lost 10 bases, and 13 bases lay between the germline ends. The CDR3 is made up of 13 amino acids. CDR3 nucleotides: TGCGCCAGCAGCCACCCCGGTTTTGGCGAGCAGTTCTTC. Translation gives CASSHPGFGEQFF.

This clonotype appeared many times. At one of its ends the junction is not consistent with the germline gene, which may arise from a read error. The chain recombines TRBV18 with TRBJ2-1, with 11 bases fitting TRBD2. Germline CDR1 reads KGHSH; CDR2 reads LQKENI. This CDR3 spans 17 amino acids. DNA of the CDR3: TGTGCCAGCTCGCCACGTACCGGGACTAGCGGAACCAATGAGCAGTTCTTC. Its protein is CASSPRTGTSGTNEQFF.

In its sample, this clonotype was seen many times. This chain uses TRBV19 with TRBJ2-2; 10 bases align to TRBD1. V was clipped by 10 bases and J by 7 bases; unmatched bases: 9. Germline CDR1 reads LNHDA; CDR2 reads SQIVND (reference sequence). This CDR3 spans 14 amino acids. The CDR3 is CATMGTGDGGELFF. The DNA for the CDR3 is TGTGCCACTATGGGGACAGGGGACGGCGGGGAGCTGTTTTTT.

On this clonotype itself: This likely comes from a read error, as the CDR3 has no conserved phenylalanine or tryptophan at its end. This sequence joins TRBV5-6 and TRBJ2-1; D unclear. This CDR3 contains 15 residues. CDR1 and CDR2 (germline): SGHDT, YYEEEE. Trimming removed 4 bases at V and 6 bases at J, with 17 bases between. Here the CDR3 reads CASSLRAGYGNEQFL. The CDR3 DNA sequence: TGTGCCAGCAGCCTAAGGGCTGGTTACGGCAATGAGCAGTTCCTC.